This T cell receptor (beta chain) appears in the sequencing data of a study of blood T cell repertoires in COVID-19. Germline V CDR1 and CDR2: WSHSY, SAAADI. The CDR3 has 14 amino acids. TCRdb's table, derived via immunoSEQ multiplex PCR, lists solely in-frame clones and lacks some. The table records more than 95,000 clones, 87% of them present only once. The sequencing sample was made of peripheral blood. The chain links TRBV10-2 to TRBJ1-5, with a possible D match to TRBD1 (6 bases). The receptor was isolated from a human donor in a cohort sampled during active COVID-19. As DNA, the CDR3 is TGCGCGAGCCGAGGGGGGGGCAGCAATCAGCCCCAGCATTTT. Encoded protein: CASRGGGSNQPQHF.